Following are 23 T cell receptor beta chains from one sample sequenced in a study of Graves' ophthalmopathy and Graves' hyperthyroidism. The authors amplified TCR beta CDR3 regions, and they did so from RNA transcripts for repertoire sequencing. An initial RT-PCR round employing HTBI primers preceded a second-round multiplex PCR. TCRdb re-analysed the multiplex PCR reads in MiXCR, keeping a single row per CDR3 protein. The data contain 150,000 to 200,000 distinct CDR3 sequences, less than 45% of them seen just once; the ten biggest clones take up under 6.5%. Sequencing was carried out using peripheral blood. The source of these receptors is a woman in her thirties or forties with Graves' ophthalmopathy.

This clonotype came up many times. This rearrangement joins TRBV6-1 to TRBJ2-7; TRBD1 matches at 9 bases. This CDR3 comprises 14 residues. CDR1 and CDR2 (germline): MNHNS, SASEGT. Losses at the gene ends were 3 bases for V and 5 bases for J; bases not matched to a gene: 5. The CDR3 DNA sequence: TGTGCCAGCAGTGAGGACGACAGGGGGGACGAGCAGTACTTC. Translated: CASSEDDRGDEQYF.

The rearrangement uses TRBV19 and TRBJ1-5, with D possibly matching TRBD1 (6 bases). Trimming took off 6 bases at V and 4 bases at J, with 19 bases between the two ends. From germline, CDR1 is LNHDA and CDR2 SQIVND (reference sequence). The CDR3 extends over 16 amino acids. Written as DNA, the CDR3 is TGTGCCAGTAGCAGTAGGGGGGCCTCAAAAAATCAGCCCCAGCATTTT. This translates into CASSSRGASKNQPQHF.

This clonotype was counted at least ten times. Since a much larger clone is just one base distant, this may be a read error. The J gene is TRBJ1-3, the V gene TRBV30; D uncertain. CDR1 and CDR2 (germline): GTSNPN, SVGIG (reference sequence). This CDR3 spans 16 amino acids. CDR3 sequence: CAWSAGPRSSGNAIYF. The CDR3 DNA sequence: TGTGCCTGGAGCGCAGGTCCCCGGAGCTCTGGAAACGCCATATATTTT. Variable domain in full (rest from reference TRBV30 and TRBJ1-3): SQTIHQWPATLVQPVGSPLSLECTVEGTSNPNLYWYRQAAGRGLQLLFYSVGIGQISSEVPQNLSASRPQDRQFILSSKKLLLSDSGFYLCAWSAGPRSSGNAIYFGEGSWLTVV.

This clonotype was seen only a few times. Here the CDR3 DNA reads TGTGCCATCAGTGAGCCTCGGGACACCGATTTAGCTTTCTTT. It encodes CAISEPRDTDLAFF. The V gene is TRBV10-3, the J gene TRBJ1-1; D is possibly TRBD1 (6 bases). Germline lookup yields CDR1 ENHRY and CDR2 SYGVKD. V was cut by 2 bases and J by 10 bases, with 17 bases left in between. The CDR3 covers 14 residues.

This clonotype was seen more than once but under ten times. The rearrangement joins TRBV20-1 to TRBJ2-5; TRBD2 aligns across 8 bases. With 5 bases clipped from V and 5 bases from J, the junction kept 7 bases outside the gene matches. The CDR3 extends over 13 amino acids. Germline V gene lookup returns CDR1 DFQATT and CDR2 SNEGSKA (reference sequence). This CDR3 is CSAPGGRLETQYF. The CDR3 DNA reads TGCAGTGCTCCGGGAGGGAGGTTGGAGACCCAGTACTTC.

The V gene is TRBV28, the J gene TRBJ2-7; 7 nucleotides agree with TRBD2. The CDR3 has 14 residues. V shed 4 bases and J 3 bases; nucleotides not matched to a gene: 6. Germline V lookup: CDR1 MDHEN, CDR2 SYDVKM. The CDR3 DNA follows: TGTGCCAGCAGTTGGGACTACGTTAGCTACGAGCAGTACTTC. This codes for CASSWDYVSYEQYF.

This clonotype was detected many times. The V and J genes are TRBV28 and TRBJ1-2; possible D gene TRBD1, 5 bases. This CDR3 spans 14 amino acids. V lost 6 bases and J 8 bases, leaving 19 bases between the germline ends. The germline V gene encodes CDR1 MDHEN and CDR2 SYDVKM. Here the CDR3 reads CASRSPQGTEGYTF. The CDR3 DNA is TGTGCCAGCAGATCACCCCAAGGGACTGAGGGCTACACCTTC.

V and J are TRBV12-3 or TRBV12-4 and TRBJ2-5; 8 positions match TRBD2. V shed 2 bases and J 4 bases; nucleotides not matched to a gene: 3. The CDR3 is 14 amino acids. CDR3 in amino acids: CASSLWAGGETQYF. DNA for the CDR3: TGTGCCAGCAGTTTATGGGCGGGAGGAGAGACCCAGTACTTC.

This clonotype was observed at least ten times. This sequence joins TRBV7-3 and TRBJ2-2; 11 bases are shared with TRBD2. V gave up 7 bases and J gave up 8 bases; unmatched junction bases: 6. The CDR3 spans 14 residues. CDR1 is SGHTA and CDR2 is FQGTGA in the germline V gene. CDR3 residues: CASTPLAGAGELFF. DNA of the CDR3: TGTGCCAGCACCCCACTAGCGGGAGCGGGGGAGCTGTTTTTT.

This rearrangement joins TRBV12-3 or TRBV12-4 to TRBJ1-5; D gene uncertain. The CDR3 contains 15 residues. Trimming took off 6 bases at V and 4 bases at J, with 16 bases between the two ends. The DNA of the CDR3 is TGTGCCAGCAGCTTAAACCTGGACGTAAATCAGCCCCAGCATTTT. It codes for CASSLNLDVNQPQHF.

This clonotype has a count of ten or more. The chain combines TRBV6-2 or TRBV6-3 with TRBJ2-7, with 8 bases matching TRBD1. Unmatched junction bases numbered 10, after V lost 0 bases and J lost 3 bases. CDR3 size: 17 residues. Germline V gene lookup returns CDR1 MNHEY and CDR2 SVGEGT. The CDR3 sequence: CASSYSKGRTGIYEQYF. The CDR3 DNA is TGTGCCAGCAGTTACTCGAAAGGGAGGACAGGGATCTACGAGCAGTACTTC.

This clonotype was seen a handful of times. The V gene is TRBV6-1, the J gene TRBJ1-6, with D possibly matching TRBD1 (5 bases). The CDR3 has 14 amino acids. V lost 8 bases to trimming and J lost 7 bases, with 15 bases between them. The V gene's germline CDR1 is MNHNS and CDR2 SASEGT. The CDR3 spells CASSLEGLNSPLHF. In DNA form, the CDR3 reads TGTGCCAGCTCCCTGGAGGGGCTGAATTCACCCCTCCACTTT.

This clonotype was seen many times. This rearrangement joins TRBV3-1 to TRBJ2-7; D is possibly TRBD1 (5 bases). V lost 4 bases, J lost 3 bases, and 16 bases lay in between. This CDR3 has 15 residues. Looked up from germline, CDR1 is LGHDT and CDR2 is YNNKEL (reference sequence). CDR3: CASSPRSGISYEQYF. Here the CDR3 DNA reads TGTGCCAGCAGCCCCCGTTCAGGGATCAGCTACGAGCAGTACTTC.

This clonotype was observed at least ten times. Written as DNA, the CDR3 is TGTGCCAGCAGAAATAGCGGGGGGTCAGGGTCTGGCTACACCTTC. Protein: CASRNSGGSGSGYTF. The chain uses TRBV28 and TRBJ1-2, with D possibly TRBD1 on 5 matching bases. This CDR3 comprises 15 residues. Between the trimmed V and J ends, which lost 6 bases and 7 bases, there was a span of 21 bases. Germline assignment: CDR1 MDHEN and CDR2 SYDVKM.

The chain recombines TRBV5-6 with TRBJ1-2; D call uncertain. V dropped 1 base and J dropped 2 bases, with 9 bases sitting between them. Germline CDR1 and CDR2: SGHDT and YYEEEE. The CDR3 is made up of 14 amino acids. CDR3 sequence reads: CASSLSGQNYGYTF. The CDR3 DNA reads TGTGCCAGCAGCTTGAGTGGGCAGAACTATGGCTACACCTTC.

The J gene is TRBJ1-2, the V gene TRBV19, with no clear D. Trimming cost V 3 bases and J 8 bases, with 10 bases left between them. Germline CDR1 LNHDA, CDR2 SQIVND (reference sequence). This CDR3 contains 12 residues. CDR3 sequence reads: CASSMLAEGYTF. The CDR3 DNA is TGTGCCAGTAGTATGTTGGCGGAAGGCTACACCTTC. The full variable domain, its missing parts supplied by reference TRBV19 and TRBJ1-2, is DGGITQSPKYLFRKEGQNVTLSCEQNLNHDAMYWYRQDPGQGLRLIYYSQIVNDFQKGDIAEGYSVSREKKESFPLTVTSAQKNPTAFYLCASSMLAEGYTFGSGTRLTVV.

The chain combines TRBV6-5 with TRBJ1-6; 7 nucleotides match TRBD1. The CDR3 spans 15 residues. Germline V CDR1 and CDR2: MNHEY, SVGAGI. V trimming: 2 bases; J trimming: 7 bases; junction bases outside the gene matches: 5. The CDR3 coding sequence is TGTGCCAGCAGTTACGACCGGGACAGAAATTCACCCCTCCACTTT. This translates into CASSYDRDRNSPLHF.

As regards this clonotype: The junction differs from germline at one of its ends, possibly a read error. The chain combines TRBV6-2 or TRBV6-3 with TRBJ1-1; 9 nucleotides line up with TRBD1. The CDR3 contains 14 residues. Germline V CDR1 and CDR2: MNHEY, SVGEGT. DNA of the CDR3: TGTGCCAGCAGGTCGACAGGGGGGAACTCTGAAGCTTTCTTT. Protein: CASRSTGGNSEAFF.

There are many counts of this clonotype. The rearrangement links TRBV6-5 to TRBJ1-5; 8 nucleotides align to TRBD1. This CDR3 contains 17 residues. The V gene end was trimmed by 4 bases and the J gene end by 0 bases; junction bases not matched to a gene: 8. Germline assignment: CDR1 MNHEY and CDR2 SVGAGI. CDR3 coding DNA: TGTGCCAGCAGTTTAAGACAGGGGAGGTATAGCAATCAGCCCCAGCATTTT. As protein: CASSLRQGRYSNQPQHF.

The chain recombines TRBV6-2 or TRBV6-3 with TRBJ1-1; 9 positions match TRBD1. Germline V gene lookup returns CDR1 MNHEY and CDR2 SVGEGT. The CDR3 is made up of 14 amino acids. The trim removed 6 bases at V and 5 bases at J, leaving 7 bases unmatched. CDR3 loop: CASRGAGTGTEAFF. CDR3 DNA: TGTGCCAGCAGGGGCGCCGGGACAGGGACTGAAGCTTTCTTT.

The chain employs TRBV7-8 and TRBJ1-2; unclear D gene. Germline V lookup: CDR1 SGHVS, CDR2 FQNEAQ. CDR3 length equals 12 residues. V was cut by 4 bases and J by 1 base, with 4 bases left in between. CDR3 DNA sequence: TGTGCCAGCAGCTCGGATAACTATGGCTACACCTTC. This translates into CASSSDNYGYTF.

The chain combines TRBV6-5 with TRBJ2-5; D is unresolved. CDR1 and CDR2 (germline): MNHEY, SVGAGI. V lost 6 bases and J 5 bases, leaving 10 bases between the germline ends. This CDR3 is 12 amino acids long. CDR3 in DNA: TGTGCCAGCAGGTCGGGCAAGGAGACCCAGTACTTC. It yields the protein CASRSGKETQYF.

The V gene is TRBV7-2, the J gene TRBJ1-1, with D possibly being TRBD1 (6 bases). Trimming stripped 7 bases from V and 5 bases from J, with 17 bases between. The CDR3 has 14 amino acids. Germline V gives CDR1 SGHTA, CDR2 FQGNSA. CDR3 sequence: CASTADRLETEAFF. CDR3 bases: TGTGCCAGCACCGCGGACAGACTGGAAACTGAAGCTTTCTTT.